The rows below give T cell receptor beta chains drawn from one sample of a study of blood T cell repertoires in COVID-19. TCRdb's table, derived via immunoSEQ multiplex PCR, lists solely in-frame clones and lacks some. Found here are 75,000 to 90,000 clones, about nine tenths of them singletons; the top ten hold about 1.9%. Sequenced: peripheral blood. Receptor source: a woman between 45 and 60 years old in a cohort sampled during active COVID-19. CDR3s leave out the opening cysteine and the closing phenylalanine or tryptophan. Fields, in order: J gene, clone size, V gene, CDR3 protein. Some rows mark clone size as missing; the rest say once, few, many or name a class of expanded clone.

TRBJ1-4 | . | TRBV3-1/TRBV3-2 | ASSQEGPSASPQYNEKLF
TRBJ2-5 | . | TRBV9 | ASSAGGTGTQY
TRBJ2-7 | once | TRBV5-1 | ASSSGQGRHEQY
TRBJ1-5 | . | TRBV6-5 | ASRRDSYQPQH
TRBJ1-1 | once | TRBV11-2 | ASSGGQGNEAF
TRBJ2-5 | . | TRBV5-1 | ASSLGSGAEETQY
TRBJ2-3 | . | TRBV5-4 | ASSLGQRTTDTQY
TRBJ2-5 | . | TRBV4-1 | ASSHRRIRTSGEETQY
TRBJ2-5 | once | TRBV7-8 | ASSFIAGGGVETQY
TRBJ1-4 | . | TRBV30 | AWSVPGLTNEKLF
TRBJ2-5 | . | TRBV24-1 | ATSDLGTGWETQY
TRBJ2-5 | . | TRBV5-1 | ASREGRETQY
TRBJ1-5 | . | TRBV19 | ASSIDGTGVSPQH
TRBJ2-7 | . | TRBV5-6 | ASTLRGSFYEQY
TRBJ1-1 | . | TRBV5-5 | ASSASGTPNTEAF
TRBJ1-1 | . | TRBV11-2 | ASSWGSMNTEAF
TRBJ1-1 | once | TRBV28 | ASSSGQGNTEAF
TRBJ1-6 | . | TRBV3-1/TRBV3-2 | ASKPSGTDNSPLH
TRBJ1-2 | . | TRBV11-2 | ASSLDIAGGSGYT
TRBJ2-1 | . | TRBV14 | ASSPETKRKTNEQF
TRBJ1-6 | . | TRBV7-3 | ASSWGVNNSPLH
TRBJ1-2 | . | TRBV12-3/TRBV12-4 | ASRRDSNYGYT
TRBJ1-4 | . | TRBV5-8 | ASSFSGQANEKLF
TRBJ2-2 | once | TRBV5-1 | ASSLQVTNTGELF
TRBJ1-1 | . | TRBV19 | ASRRTGLNTEAF
TRBJ2-7 | . | TRBV5-1 | ASSLAAGDGYEQY
TRBJ2-3 | . | TRBV15 | ATSRALSGRGATDTQY
TRBJ2-7 | . | TRBV27 | ASSFSDRSYEQY
TRBJ2-5 | few | TRBV5-4 | ASSSALAGGQETQY
TRBJ2-5 | . | TRBV3-1/TRBV3-2 | ASSQDRAGPETQY
TRBJ1-1 | . | TRBV5-1 | ASSVSGQTNTEAF
TRBJ2-1 | . | TRBV10-3 | AISENPRGNEQF
TRBJ2-7 | once | TRBV9 | ASSVVRSGGLNYEQY
TRBJ2-7 | . | TRBV5-4 | ASSLYGAYEQY
TRBJ2-5 | . | TRBV2 | ASRYRGKETQY
TRBJ2-2 | . | TRBV7-9 | ASSFGGMNLKSGTGELF
TRBJ2-7 | . | TRBV6-5 | ASMQGAREQY
TRBJ1-2 | . | TRBV10-2 | ASKAGGDYGYT
TRBJ2-3 | . | TRBV7-9 | ASSLVSGATDTQY
TRBJ1-6 | . | TRBV11-3 | ASSLGANSPLH
TRBJ2-2 | few | TRBV24-1 | ATTGINTGELF
TRBJ2-3 | . | TRBV12-2 | ASRLATRLTSTDTQY
TRBJ2-5 | . | TRBV18 | ASSPLEAETQY
TRBJ2-3 | . | TRBV4-1 | ASSQQRGLRERGDTQY
TRBJ1-2 | once | TRBV19 | ASSIGDLIYT
TRBJ2-7 | . | TRBV12-2 | ASRPAGKGMLSEQY
TRBJ2-2 | . | TRBV5-1 | ASRMGQTNTGELF
TRBJ2-1 | . | TRBV5-1 | ASSLGGGSYNEQF
TRBJ2-6 | . | TRBV7-9 | ASSLVSGSGANVLT
TRBJ2-1 | . | TRBV9 | ASSAIVGGAYNEQF
TRBJ1-6 | . | TRBV3-1/TRBV3-2 | ASSPGGDAPLH
TRBJ1-3 | . | TRBV18 | ASSPAQGSMNGWNTIY
TRBJ2-7 | medium-sized | TRBV19 | ASERTGGIHEQY